What follows are 4 T cell receptor beta chains derived from one specimen sequenced in a study of PD-1 blockade in classical Hodgkin lymphoma. Time point of the sample: cycle 4 day 1 (C4D1), after less than 7 weeks of nivolumab. There was relapse after autologous stem cell transplantation in every patient, and there was variation in brentuximab vedotin exposure. This table comes from immunoSEQ multiplex PCR, and its TCRdb copy is limited to in-frame clones, with some not included. The table records 20,000 or so clones, roughly 77% of them present only once. The source material was peripheral blood mononuclear cells (PBMCs), sampled before the fourth cycle of nivolumab. The receptor source for this set is a human donor with classical Hodgkin lymphoma.

The chain recombines TRBV7-9 with TRBJ2-1, with TRBD1 matching over 9 bases. The CDR3 runs 15 residues. Germline V gives CDR1 SEHNR, CDR2 FQNEAQ (reference sequence). The trim removed 5 bases at V and 4 bases at J, leaving 6 bases unmatched. As DNA, the CDR3 is TGTGCCAGCAGCATACAGGGGGCTACATACAATGAGCAGTTCTTC. It specifies CASSIQGATYNEQFF. The full variable domain, completed using reference TRBV7-9 and TRBJ2-1, is DTGVSQNPRHKITKRGQNVTFRCDPISEHNRLYWYRQTLGQGPEFLTYFQNEAQLEKSRLLSDRFSAERPKGSFSTLEIQRTEQGDSAMYLCASSIQGATYNEQFFGPGTRLTVL.

V gene TRBV7-2 combines with J gene TRBJ2-7; the match to TRBD2 covers 7 bases. CDR1 is SGHTA and CDR2 is FQGNSA in the germline V gene. Losses at the gene ends were 1 base for V and 10 bases for J; bases not matched to a gene: 7. The CDR3 sequence is 13 residues long. CDR3 in amino acids: CASSLDPSGKQYF. In nucleotides, the CDR3 is TGTGCCAGCAGCTTAGACCCTAGCGGTAAACAGTACTTC.

This chain uses TRBV6-5 with TRBJ2-1; possible D gene TRBD1, 6 bases. CDR1 is MNHEY, CDR2 SVGAGI, per germline. The CDR3 contains 10 residues. Deletions cut 7 bases from V and 14 bases from J, with 12 bases between. The CDR3 loop reads CASKGVVEFF. The CDR3 bases are TGTGCCAGCAAGGGGGTTGTAGAGTTCTTC.

V gene TRBV5-6 combines with J gene TRBJ1-4; possibly TRBD1 for D (5 bases). V dropped 2 bases and J dropped 7 bases, with 12 bases sitting between them. The CDR3 runs to 14 residues. Per germline, CDR1 SGHDT and CDR2 YYEEEE. CDR3 region: CASSLGAWSEKLFF. CDR3 DNA sequence: TGTGCCAGCAGCTTAGGGGCTTGGAGTGAAAAACTGTTTTTT.